The 22 T cell receptor beta chains reported below all come from one sample, sequenced in a study of beta chain features in type 1 diabetes. Whole-study results and caveats: In all four CD4+ subsets, TCRB CDR3 length was significantly, moderately reduced in type 1 diabetes.

Expressed TCRB transcripts were sequenced because the isolated RNA had all been reverse transcribed beforehand. Profiled with immunoSEQ multiplex PCR; TCRdb holds only in-frame clones, not every one. This sample has about 270,000 clones, with roughly an eighth found just once. Antigens of these TCRs are unknown. Sequenced material: naive CD4+ T cells from blood. The receptors were gathered from a man aged 25 to 40 with type 1 diabetes.

This clone showed up just a few times. This rearrangement joins TRBV11-1 to TRBJ2-7; 11 nucleotides line up with TRBD1. This CDR3 region has 14 residues. Germline V gives CDR1 SGHAT, CDR2 FQDESV (reference sequence). The junction had 3 bases not matched to a gene; V was cut back by 5 bases and J by 3 bases. As DNA, the CDR3 is TGTGCCAGCAGCAAGGGACAGGGGGGCTACGAGCAGTACTTC. Translation gives CASSKGQGGYEQYF. The full variable domain, completed using reference TRBV11-1 and TRBJ2-7, is EAEVAQSPRYKITEKSQAVAFWCDPISGHATLYWYRQILGQGPELLVQFQDESVVDDSQLPKDRFSAERLKGVDSTLKIQPAELGDSAMYLCASSKGQGGYEQYFGPGTRLTVT.

This clone was found a few times. This sequence joins TRBV30 and TRBJ1-2; perhaps TRBD1 as D (5 bases). With 4 bases removed from V and 0 bases from J, the gap between germline ends came to 18 bases. Germline V gene sequence: CDR1 GTSNPN, CDR2 SVGIG (reference sequence). The CDR3 extends over 16 amino acids. CDR3 coding DNA: TGTGCCTGGAATCGGGAGGGGATATCGCCTAACTATGGCTACACCTTC. Translation: CAWNREGISPNYGYTF.

This clone was detected a few times. The junction does not match germline at one end; this may be a read error. The J gene is TRBJ2-1, the V gene TRBV5-1, with 10 bases identical to TRBD2. The CDR3 extends over 16 amino acids. Germline CDR1 reads SGHRS; CDR2 reads YFSETQ. The CDR3 nucleotides are TGCGCCAGCACCTTGGTAGCGGGAGGTAACCACAATGAGCAGTTCTTC. It is translated as CASTLVAGGNHNEQFF.

This chain joins TRBV7-8 and TRBJ2-7, with 7 bases identical to TRBD2. The V gene's germline CDR1 is SGHVS and CDR2 FQNEAQ. The ends lost 5 bases at V and 3 bases at J; junction bases unmatched: 4. The CDR3 loop spans 13 amino acids. The CDR3 DNA reads as TGTGCCAGCAGCCGAGCGGGATACTACGAGCAGTACTTC. Translating gives CASSRAGYYEQYF. Based on the CDR3 plus reference TRBV7-8 and TRBJ2-7, the full variable domain is GAGVSQSPRYKVAKRGQDVALRCDPISGHVSLFWYQQALGQGPEFLTYFQNEAQLDKSGLPSDRFFAERPEGSVSTLKIQRTQQEDSAVYLCASSRAGYYEQYFGPGTRLTVT.

This clone occurred a few times. The chain recombines TRBV7-2 with TRBJ2-7, with D perhaps matching TRBD2 (5 bases). There are 16 residues in the CDR3. Trimming cost V 5 bases and J 3 bases, with 20 bases left between them. Germline CDR1 SGHTA, CDR2 FQGNSA. CDR3 bases: TGTGCCAGCAGCCAAGCGGTCTCGGACGGGAACTACGAGCAGTACTTC. It specifies CASSQAVSDGNYEQYF.

This chain connects TRBV29-1 to TRBJ2-3; a weak D match, TRBD2 (5 bases). Trimming pared 4 bases from V and 3 bases from J, leaving 8 bases between. Germline CDR1 is SQVTM and CDR2 is ANQGSEA. This CDR3 is 12 amino acids long. CDR3 region: CSVGRETDTQYF. For the CDR3, the DNA is TGCAGCGTTGGACGGGAAACAGATACGCAGTATTTT.

The V call is TRBV5-1, the J call TRBJ1-2; D perhaps matches TRBD1 (6 bases). Trimming removed 2 bases from V and 4 bases from J, with 6 bases in between. CDR3 size: 12 residues. Germline V CDR1 and CDR2: SGHRS, YFSETQ. The CDR3: CASSFRGYGYTF. In DNA form, the CDR3 reads TGCGCCAGCAGCTTCAGGGGCTATGGCTACACCTTC.

The V and J genes are TRBV4-2 and TRBJ2-5, with D possibly TRBD1 on 5 matching bases. Germline V gene lookup returns CDR1 LGHNA and CDR2 YNFKEQ. V was clipped by 1 base and J by 5 bases, with 14 bases between them. The CDR3 contains 15 residues. The CDR3 here is CASSQGMSGRETQYF. CDR3 coding DNA: TGTGCCAGCAGCCAAGGCATGTCAGGGCGGGAGACCCAGTACTTC.

The table lists this clone with a few counts. The rearrangement links TRBV19 to TRBJ2-3; D remains unclear. There are 12 residues in the CDR3. In germline, CDR1 is LNHDA, CDR2 SQIVND (reference sequence). With 6 bases removed from V and 6 bases from J, the gap between germline ends came to 10 bases. In nucleotides, the CDR3 is TGTGCCAGTAGCCCTTCTCTGGATACGCAGTATTTT. It codes for CASSPSLDTQYF.

This chain joins TRBV7-2 and TRBJ2-1; maybe TRBD1 (6 bases). Trimming removed 2 bases from V and 8 bases from J, with 10 bases in between. Per the germline V gene, CDR1 is SGHTA and CDR2 is FQGNSA. The CDR3 is 13 amino acids. The CDR3 DNA reads as TGTGCCAGCAGCTTAATTCAGGGGCATGAGCAGTTCTTC. Its translation is CASSLIQGHEQFF.

The CDR3 here is CASSPPPKRGQETQYF. The CDR3 nucleotides read TGTGCCAGCAGCCCACCCCCCAAGCGAGGGCAAGAGACCCAGTACTTC. This sequence joins TRBV9 and TRBJ2-5, with D possibly matching TRBD2 (5 bases). The CDR3 spans 16 residues. The V gene's germline CDR1 is SGDLS and CDR2 YYNGEE. V lost 4 bases and J 2 bases, leaving 18 bases between the germline ends. Looking up the rest from reference TRBV9 and TRBJ2-5 gives the full variable domain: DSGVTQTPKHLITATGQRVTLRCSPRSGDLSVYWYQQSLDQGLQFLIQYYNGEERAKGNILERFSAQQFPDLHSELNLSSLELGDSALYFCASSPPPKRGQETQYFGPGTRLLVL.

This clone came up a few times. This chain joins TRBV19 and TRBJ2-1; TRBD2 agrees at 12 bases. The germline gives CDR1 LNHDA, CDR2 SQIVND (reference sequence). CDR3 length: 17 amino acids. V was clipped by 7 bases and J by 0 bases; unmatched bases: 7. CDR3 coding DNA: TGTGCCAGTAAACGGCTAGCGGGGGGGAGCTCCTACAATGAGCAGTTCTTC. Translating it yields CASKRLAGGSSYNEQFF.

This clone has only a few counts. V usage is TRBV7-3 and J usage is TRBJ2-7; 8 nucleotides agree with TRBD2. The germline V gene encodes CDR1 SGHTA and CDR2 FQGTGA. V trimming: 2 bases; J trimming: 3 bases; junction bases outside the gene matches: 3. This CDR3 contains 14 residues. The CDR3 DNA reads as TGTGCCAGCAGCTTATGGGCGGGAGGCTACGAGCAGTACTTC. This gives the protein CASSLWAGGYEQYF.

The rearrangement uses TRBV19 and TRBJ1-5, with 8 bases lining up with TRBD1. The junction had 7 bases not matched to a gene; V was cut back by 8 bases and J by 7 bases. The CDR3 extends over 13 amino acids. Germline assignment: CDR1 LNHDA and CDR2 SQIVND (reference sequence). In DNA, the CDR3 is TGTGCCAGTGCCCCAGGGGGCGGACAGCCCCAGCATTTT. Translation gives CASAPGGGQPQHF. Filled out from reference TRBV19 and TRBJ1-5, the complete variable domain reads DGGITQSPKYLFRKEGQNVTLSCEQNLNHDAMYWYRQDPGQGLRLIYYSQIVNDFQKGDIAEGYSVSREKKESFPLTVTSAQKNPTAFYLCASAPGGGQPQHFGDGTRLSIL.

The chain uses TRBV4-2 and TRBJ1-1; tentative D call: TRBD1 (5 bases). The CDR3 loop spans 14 amino acids. From germline, CDR1 is LGHNA and CDR2 YNFKEQ. Trimming took off 5 bases at V and 2 bases at J, with 12 bases between the two ends. CDR3 coding DNA: TGTGCCAGCAGCTTTGAGACAGAAAACACTGAAGCTTTCTTT. Protein: CASSFETENTEAFF.

This clone has more than one count but fewer than ten. The chain is built from TRBV20-1 and TRBJ2-1; D perhaps matches TRBD2 (5 bases). Trimming pared 2 bases from V and 12 bases from J, leaving 11 bases between. This CDR3 is built from 11 residues. Germline-derived CDR1 and CDR2 are DFQATT and SNEGSKA (reference sequence). The DNA for the CDR3 is TGCAGTGCTAGAAACGCGGCGGGGCAGTTCTTC. Residues: CSARNAAGQFF.

This rearrangement joins TRBV28 to TRBJ2-5; D may be TRBD2 (6 bases). Trimming took off 8 bases at V and 5 bases at J, with 18 bases between the two ends. CDR3 length: 14 amino acids. The germline CDR1 and CDR2 sequences are MDHEN and SYDVKM. CDR3 loop: CASSIREIRETQYF. As DNA, the CDR3 is TGTGCCAGCTCTATTCGGGAGATCAGGGAGACCCAGTACTTC.

CDR3 sequence: CASHERETDTQYF. The CDR3, as DNA: TGTGCCAGCCACGAGCGGGAGACAGATACGCAGTATTTT. The chain recombines TRBV2 with TRBJ2-3, with 8 bases aligning to TRBD2. CDR3 length: 13 residues. Germline V lookup: CDR1 SNHLY, CDR2 FYNNEI. V trimming: 8 bases; J trimming: 3 bases; junction bases outside the gene matches: 4.

The chain recombines TRBV9 with TRBJ2-5; 7 bases map to TRBD1. The CDR3 consists of 16 residues. The V segment lost 0 bases and the J segment 4 bases; nucleotides outside the gene matches: 9. Germline-derived CDR1 and CDR2 are SGDLS and YYNGEE. The CDR3 reads CASSVGGRGLGETQYF. In nucleotides, the CDR3 is TGTGCCAGCAGCGTAGGGGGCAGGGGGTTAGGAGAGACCCAGTACTTC. The complete variable domain, with remaining parts taken from reference TRBV9 and TRBJ2-5, reads DSGVTQTPKHLITATGQRVTLRCSPRSGDLSVYWYQQSLDQGLQFLIQYYNGEERAKGNILERFSAQQFPDLHSELNLSSLELGDSALYFCASSVGGRGLGETQYFGPGTRLLVL.

Comments on this clone: Other nucleotide sequences in the sample specify the same CDR3. CDR3 residues: CASSPPSTDTQYF. The CDR3 nucleotides are TGTGCCAGCTCACCCCCGAGCACAGATACGCAGTATTTT. This chain connects TRBV18 to TRBJ2-3; D is ambiguous. Germline lookup yields CDR1 KGHSH and CDR2 LQKENI. V lost 3 bases, J lost 0 bases, and 4 bases lay in between. This CDR3 is 13 amino acids long.

This clone was seen a few times. This chain links TRBV4-3 with TRBJ2-1, with a weak D call TRBD2 (5 bases). Trimming removed 0 bases from V and 6 bases from J, with 12 bases in between. The length of the CDR3 is 15 residues. The germline gives CDR1 LGHNA, CDR2 YSLEER. Here the CDR3 reads CASSQDLGATNEQFF. The CDR3 nucleotides are TGCGCCAGCAGCCAAGATCTGGGAGCCACCAATGAGCAGTTCTTC.

The chain links TRBV28 to TRBJ2-1, with 11 bases aligning to TRBD2. J gave up 7 bases and V 2 bases, and 7 bases lay outside the gene matches. Germline V gene data show CDR1 as MDHEN and CDR2 as SYDVKM. The CDR3 has 16 residues. CDR3 sequence (DNA): TGTGCCAGCAGTTTAATAACTAGCGGGAGTTTGAATGAGCAGTTCTTC. Translation gives CASSLITSGSLNEQFF.